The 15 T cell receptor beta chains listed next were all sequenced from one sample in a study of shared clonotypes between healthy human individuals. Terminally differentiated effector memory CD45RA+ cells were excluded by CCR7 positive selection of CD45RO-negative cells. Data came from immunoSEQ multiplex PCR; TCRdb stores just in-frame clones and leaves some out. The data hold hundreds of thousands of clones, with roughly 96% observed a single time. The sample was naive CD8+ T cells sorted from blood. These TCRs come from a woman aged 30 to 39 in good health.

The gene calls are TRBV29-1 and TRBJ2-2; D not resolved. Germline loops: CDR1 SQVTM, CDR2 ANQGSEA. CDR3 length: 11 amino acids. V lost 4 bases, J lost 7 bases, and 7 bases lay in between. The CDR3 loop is CSVVILGELFF. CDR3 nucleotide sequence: TGCAGCGTTGTTATCCTCGGGGAGCTGTTTTTT.

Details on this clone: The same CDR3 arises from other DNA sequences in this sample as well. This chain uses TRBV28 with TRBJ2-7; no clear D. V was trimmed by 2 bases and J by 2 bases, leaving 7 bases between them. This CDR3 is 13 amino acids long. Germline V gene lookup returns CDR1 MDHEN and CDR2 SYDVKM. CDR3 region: CASSLGQTYEQYF. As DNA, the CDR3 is TGTGCCAGCAGTTTAGGCCAGACCTACGAGCAGTACTTC. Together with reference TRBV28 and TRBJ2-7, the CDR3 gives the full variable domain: DVKVTQSSRYLVKRTGEKVFLECVQDMDHENMFWYRQDPGLGLRLIYFSYDVKMKEKGDIPEGYSVSREKKERFSLILESASTNQTSMYLCASSLGQTYEQYFGPGTRLTVT.

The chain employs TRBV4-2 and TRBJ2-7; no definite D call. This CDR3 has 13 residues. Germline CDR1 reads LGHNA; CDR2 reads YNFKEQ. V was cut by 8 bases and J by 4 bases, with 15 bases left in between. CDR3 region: CASGRPTRYEQYF. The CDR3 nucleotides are TGTGCCAGCGGAAGGCCGACACGGTACGAGCAGTACTTC.

This chain's CDR3 is CASSVRGLNYGYTF. For the CDR3, the DNA is TGTGCCAGCAGCGTACGGGGTTTAAACTATGGCTACACCTTC. The chain links TRBV9 to TRBJ1-2; D is undetermined. The CDR3 sequence is 14 residues long. The germline V and J ends were trimmed by 1 base and 2 bases, with 9 bases remaining between them. Germline V gene lookup returns CDR1 SGDLS and CDR2 YYNGEE. The full variable domain, its missing parts supplied by reference TRBV9 and TRBJ1-2, is DSGVTQTPKHLITATGQRVTLRCSPRSGDLSVYWYQQSLDQGLQFLIQYYNGEERAKGNILERFSAQQFPDLHSELNLSSLELGDSALYFCASSVRGLNYGYTFGSGTRLTVV.

CDR3 nucleotides: TGTGCCAGCAGTTATACTAGCGGTGCAGATACGCAGTATTTT. As protein: CASSYTSGADTQYF. This chain uses TRBV28 with TRBJ2-3, with 8 bases aligning to TRBD2. This CDR3 is 14 amino acids long. Looked up from germline, CDR1 is MDHEN and CDR2 is SYDVKM. With 4 bases clipped from V and 4 bases from J, the junction kept 4 bases outside the gene matches.

CDR3 sequence reads: CASSEAYPRDSNSPLHF. The CDR3 DNA reads as TGTGCCAGCAGTGAAGCGTACCCCCGGGACAGCAATTCACCCCTCCACTTT. This rearrangement joins TRBV2 to TRBJ1-6, with TRBD1 matching 7 bases. CDR1 and CDR2 from the germline V gene are SNHLY and FYNNEI. The CDR3 runs 17 residues. Germline trimming cut 0 bases from V and 7 bases from J; bases unmatched to any gene: 9.

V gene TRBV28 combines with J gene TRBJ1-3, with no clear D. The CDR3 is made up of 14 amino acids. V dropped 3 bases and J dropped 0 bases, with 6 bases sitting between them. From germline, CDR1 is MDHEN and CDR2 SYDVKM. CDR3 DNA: TGTGCCAGCAGTTTGGAGCTCTCTGGAAACACCATATATTTT. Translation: CASSLELSGNTIYF.

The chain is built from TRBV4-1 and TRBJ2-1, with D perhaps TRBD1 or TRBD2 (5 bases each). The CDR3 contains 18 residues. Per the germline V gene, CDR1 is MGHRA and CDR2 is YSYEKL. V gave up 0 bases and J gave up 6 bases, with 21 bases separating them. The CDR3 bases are TGCGCCAGCAGCCAAGATCTTTTGTTCGAAGGGACCTTCAATGAGCAGTTCTTC. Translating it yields CASSQDLLFEGTFNEQFF.

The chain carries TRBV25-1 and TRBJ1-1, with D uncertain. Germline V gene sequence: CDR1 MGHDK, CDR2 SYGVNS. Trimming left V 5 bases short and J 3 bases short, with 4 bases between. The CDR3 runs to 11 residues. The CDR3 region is CASSSDTEAFF. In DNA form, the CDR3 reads TGTGCCAGCAGTAGTGACACTGAAGCTTTCTTT.

The CDR3 DNA reads TGCGCCAGCAGCCAACTAGTGGGCTCCTACAATGAGCAGTTCTTC. It specifies CASSQLVGSYNEQFF. The chain uses TRBV4-1 and TRBJ2-1; D not resolved. Germline V gene sequence: CDR1 MGHRA, CDR2 YSYEKL. The CDR3 has 15 residues. Trimming shortened V by 2 bases and J by 0 bases, and 8 bases separated the two germline ends.

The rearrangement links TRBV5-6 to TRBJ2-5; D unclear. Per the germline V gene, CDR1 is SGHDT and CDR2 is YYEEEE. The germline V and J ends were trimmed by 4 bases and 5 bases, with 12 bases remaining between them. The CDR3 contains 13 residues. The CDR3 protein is CASSQSGRETQYF. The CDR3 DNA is TGTGCCAGCAGCCAGTCTGGACGGGAGACCCAGTACTTC.

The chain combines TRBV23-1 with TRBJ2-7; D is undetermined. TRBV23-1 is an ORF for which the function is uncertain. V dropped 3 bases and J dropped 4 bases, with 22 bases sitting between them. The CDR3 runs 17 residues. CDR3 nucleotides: TGCGCCAGCAGTCATCCCGTATTGGATGTGCTCGTTTACGAGCAGTACTTC. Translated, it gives CASSHPVLDVLVYEQYF.

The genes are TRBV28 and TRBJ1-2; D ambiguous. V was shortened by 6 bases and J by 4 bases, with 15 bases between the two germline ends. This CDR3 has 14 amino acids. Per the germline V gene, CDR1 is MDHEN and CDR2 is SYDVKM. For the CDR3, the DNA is TGTGCCAGCAGCCCCACGGGGAGAGTCTATGGCTACACCTTC. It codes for CASSPTGRVYGYTF.

DNA of the CDR3: TGCAGCGCCCAGGGAACCGGGACGTCCGACACCTACGAGCAGTACTTC. Its protein is CSAQGTGTSDTYEQYF. This rearrangement joins TRBV29-1 to TRBJ2-7; D could derive from TRBD1 or TRBD2 (5 bases each). The CDR3 is 16 residues long. Per germline, CDR1 SQVTM and CDR2 ANQGSEA. Trimming cost V 7 bases and J 2 bases, with 24 bases left between them.

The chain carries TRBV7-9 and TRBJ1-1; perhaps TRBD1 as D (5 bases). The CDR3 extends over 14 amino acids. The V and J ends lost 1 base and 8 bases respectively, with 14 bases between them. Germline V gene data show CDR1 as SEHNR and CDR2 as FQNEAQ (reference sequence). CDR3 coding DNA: TGTGCCAGCAGCTTAGTTCAGGGTCCATCCGAAGCTTTCTTT. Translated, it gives CASSLVQGPSEAFF.